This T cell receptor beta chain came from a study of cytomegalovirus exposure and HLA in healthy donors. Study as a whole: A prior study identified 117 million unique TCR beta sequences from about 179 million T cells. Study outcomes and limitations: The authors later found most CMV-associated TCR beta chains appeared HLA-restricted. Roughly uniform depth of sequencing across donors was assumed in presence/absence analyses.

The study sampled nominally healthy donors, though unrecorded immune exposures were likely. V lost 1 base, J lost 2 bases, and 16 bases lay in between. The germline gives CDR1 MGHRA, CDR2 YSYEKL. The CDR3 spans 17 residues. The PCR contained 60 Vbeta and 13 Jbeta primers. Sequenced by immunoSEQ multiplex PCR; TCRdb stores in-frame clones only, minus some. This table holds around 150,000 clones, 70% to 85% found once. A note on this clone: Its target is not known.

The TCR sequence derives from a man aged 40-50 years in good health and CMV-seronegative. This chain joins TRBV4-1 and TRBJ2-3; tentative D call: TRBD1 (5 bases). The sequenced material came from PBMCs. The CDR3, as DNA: TGCGCCAGCAGCCAAGTTATTGACAGCGTGATCACAGATACGCAGTATTTT. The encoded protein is CASSQVIDSVITDTQYF.